The present entry profiles one T cell receptor beta chain with its context. The target antigen is unknown. Produced via immunoSEQ multiplex PCR; TCRdb's table is partial and in-frame only. The table includes about 80,000 clones, approximately 94% detected once. The record originates from a study of OX40 agonist ivuxolimab in advanced cancers. The overall study: Three patients had partial responses: one hepatocellular carcinoma, two cutaneous melanoma.

Overall study findings and caveats: Dose levels from 0.1 to 3.0 mg/kg saw CD4+ and CD8+ blood T cells expand clonally by week 6.

Trimming shortened V by 7 bases and J by 5 bases, and 13 bases separated the two germline ends. Germline loops: CDR1 SGHDN, CDR2 FVKESK. The CDR3 has 13 residues. V is TRBV14 and J is TRBJ2-3; D may be TRBD2 (5 bases). The source was CD4+ or CD8+ T cells sorted from blood, collected in a trial of the OX40 agonist ivuxolimab. This sequence was found in an adult with an advanced solid tumor such as melanoma, head and neck, liver or kidney cancer. CDR3: CASTRLALDTQYF. The CDR3 nucleotides are TGTGCCAGCACCCGATTAGCGCTAGATACGCAGTATTTT.